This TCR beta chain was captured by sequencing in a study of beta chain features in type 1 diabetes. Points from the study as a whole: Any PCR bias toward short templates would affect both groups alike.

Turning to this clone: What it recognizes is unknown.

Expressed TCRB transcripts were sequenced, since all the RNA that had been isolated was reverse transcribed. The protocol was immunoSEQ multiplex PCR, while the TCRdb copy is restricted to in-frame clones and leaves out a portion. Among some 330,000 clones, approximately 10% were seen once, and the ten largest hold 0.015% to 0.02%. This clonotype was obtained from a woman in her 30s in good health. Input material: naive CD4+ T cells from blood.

CDR3 sequence (DNA): TGTGCCAGCAGTTACTCGAGGGTTTACGAGCAGTACTTC. It specifies CASSYSRVYEQYF. This chain uses TRBV6-5 with TRBJ2-7, with D perhaps matching TRBD2 (5 bases). The CDR3 totals 13 residues. The V gene's germline CDR1 is MNHEY and CDR2 SVGAGI. V was pared by 0 bases and J by 4 bases, with 7 bases between.